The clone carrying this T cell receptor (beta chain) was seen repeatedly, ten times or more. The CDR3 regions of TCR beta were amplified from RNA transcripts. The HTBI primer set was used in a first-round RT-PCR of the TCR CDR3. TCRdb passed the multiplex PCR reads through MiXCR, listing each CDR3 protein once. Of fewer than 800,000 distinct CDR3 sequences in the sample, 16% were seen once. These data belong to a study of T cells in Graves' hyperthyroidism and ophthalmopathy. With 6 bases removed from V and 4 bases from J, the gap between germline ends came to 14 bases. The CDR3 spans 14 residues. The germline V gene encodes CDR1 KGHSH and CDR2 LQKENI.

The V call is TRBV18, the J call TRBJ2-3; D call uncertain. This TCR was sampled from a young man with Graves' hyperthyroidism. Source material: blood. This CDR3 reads CASSTIVDPDTQYF. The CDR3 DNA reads TGTGCCAGCTCGACGATAGTGGACCCAGATACGCAGTATTTT.